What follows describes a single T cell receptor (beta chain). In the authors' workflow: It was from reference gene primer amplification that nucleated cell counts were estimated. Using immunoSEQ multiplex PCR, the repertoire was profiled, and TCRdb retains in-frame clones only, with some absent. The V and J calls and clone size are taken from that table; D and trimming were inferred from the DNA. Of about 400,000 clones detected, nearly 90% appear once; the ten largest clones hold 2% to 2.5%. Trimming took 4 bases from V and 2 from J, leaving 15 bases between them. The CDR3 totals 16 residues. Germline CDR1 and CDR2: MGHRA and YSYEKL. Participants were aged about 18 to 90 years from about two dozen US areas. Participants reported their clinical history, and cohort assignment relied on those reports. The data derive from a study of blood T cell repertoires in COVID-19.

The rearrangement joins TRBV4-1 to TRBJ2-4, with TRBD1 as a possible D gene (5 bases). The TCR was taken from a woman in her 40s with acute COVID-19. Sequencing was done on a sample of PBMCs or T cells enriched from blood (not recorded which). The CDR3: CASSLPSRAPKNIQYF. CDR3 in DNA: TGCGCCAGCAGCCTGCCCTCCAGGGCCCCCAAAAACATTCAGTACTTC.